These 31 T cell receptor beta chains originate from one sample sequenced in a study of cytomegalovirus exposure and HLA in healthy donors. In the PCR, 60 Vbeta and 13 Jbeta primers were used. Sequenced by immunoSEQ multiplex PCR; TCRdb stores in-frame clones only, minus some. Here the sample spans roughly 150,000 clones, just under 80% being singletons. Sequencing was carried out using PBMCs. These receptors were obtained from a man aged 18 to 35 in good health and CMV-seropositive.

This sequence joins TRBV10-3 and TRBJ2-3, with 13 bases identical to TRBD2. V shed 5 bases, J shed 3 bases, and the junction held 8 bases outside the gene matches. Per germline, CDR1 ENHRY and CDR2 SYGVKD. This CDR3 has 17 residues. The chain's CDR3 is CAISLRTSGSVTDTQYF. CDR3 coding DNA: TGTGCCATCAGTCTACGGACTAGCGGGAGCGTGACAGATACGCAGTATTTT.

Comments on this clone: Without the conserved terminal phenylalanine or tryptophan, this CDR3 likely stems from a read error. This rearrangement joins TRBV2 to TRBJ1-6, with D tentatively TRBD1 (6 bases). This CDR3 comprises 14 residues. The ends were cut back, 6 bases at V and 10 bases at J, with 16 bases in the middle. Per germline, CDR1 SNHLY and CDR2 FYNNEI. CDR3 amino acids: CASRPDRPKSPLHL. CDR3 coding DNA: TGTGCCAGCAGACCTGACAGGCCTAAATCACCCCTCCACCTT.

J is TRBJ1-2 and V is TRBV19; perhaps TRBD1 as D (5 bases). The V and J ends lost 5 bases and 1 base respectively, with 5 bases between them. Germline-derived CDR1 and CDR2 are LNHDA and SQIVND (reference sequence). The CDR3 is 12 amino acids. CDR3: CASSDSNYGYTF. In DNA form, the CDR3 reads TGTGCCAGTAGTGACAGTAACTATGGCTACACCTTC.

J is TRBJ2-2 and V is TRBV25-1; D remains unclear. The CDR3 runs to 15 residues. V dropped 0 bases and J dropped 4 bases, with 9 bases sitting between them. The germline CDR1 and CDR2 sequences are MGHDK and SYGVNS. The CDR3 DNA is TGTGCCAGCAGTGAATATCACAGCCTCACCGGGGAGCTGTTTTTT. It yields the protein CASSEYHSLTGELFF.

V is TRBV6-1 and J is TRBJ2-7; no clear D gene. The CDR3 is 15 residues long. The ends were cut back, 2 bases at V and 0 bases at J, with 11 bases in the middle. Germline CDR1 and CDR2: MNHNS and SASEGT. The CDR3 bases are TGTGCCAGCAGTGAAAGTTTAGTCTACTCCTACGAGCAGTACTTC. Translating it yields CASSESLVYSYEQYF.

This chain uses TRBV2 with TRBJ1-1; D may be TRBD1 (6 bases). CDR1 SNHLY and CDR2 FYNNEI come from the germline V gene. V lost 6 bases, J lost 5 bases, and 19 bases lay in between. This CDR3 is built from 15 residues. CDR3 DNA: TGTGCCAGCAGCGAAACACAGGGTCCCATGACTGAAGCTTTCTTT. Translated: CASSETQGPMTEAFF.

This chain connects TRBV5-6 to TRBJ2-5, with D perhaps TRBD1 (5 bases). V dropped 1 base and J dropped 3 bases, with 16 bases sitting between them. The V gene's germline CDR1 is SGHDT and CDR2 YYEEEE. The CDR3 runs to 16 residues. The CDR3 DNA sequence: TGTGCCAGCAGCTTGAAGGCGCAGGGCGAGGAAGAGACCCAGTACTTC. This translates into CASSLKAQGEEETQYF.

For the CDR3, the DNA is TGCGCCAGCAGCCAAGATAGGGGTCAGCCCCAGCATTTT. This codes for CASSQDRGQPQHF. The chain joins TRBV4-3 to TRBJ1-5; D might be TRBD1 (5 bases). Germline CDR1 reads LGHNA; CDR2 reads YSLEER. Trimming stripped 0 bases from V and 6 bases from J, with 6 bases between. This CDR3 spans 13 amino acids.

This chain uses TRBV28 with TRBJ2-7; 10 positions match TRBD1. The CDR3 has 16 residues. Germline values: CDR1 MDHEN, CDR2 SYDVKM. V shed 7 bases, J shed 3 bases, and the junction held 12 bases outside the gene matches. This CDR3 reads CASMTGGARLDYEQYF. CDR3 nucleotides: TGTGCCAGCATGACAGGGGGCGCAAGGTTAGACTACGAGCAGTACTTC.

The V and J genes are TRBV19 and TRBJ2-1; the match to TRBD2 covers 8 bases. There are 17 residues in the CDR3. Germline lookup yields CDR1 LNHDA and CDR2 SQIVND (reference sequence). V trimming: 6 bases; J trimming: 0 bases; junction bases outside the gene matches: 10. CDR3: CASRDPERGSSYNEQFF. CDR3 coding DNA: TGTGCCAGTAGGGACCCAGAGCGGGGGAGCTCCTACAATGAGCAGTTCTTC.

CDR3 region: CASSYEGLGSYEQYF. The CDR3 nucleotides are TGTGCCAGCAGTTACGAGGGCCTGGGGTCCTACGAGCAGTACTTC. The chain couples TRBV6-6 to TRBJ2-5; perhaps TRBD2 as D (5 bases). The assigned J gene may be wrong: the sequence end matches TRBJ2-7 better. This CDR3 has 15 residues. Per the germline V gene, CDR1 is MNHNY and CDR2 is SVGAGI (reference sequence).

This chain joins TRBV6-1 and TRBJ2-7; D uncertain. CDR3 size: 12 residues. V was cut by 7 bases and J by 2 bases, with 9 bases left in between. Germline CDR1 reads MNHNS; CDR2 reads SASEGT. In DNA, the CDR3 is TGTGCCAGCACCGGTCTCCCCTACGAGCAGTACTTC. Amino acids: CASTGLPYEQYF.

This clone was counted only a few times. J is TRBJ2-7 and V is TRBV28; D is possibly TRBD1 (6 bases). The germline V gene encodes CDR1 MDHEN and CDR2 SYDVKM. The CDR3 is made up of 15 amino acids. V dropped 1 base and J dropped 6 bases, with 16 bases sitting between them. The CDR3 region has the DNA TGTGCCAGCAGTTTATCCTGGCCGCCAGGGGTCGAGCAGTACTTC. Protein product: CASSLSWPPGVEQYF.

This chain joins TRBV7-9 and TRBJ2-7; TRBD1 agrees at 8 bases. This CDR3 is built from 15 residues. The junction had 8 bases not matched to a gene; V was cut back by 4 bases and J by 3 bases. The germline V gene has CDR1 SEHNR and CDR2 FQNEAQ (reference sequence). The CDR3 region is CASSSFRGQNYEQYF. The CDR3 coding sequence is TGTGCCAGCAGCTCGTTCAGGGGGCAAAACTACGAGCAGTACTTC. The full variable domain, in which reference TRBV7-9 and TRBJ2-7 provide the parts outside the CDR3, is DTGVSQNPRHKITKRGQNVTFRCDPISEHNRLYWYRQTLGQGPEFLTYFQNEAQLEKSRLLSDRFSAERPKGSFSTLEIQRTEQGDSAMYLCASSSFRGQNYEQYFGPGTRLTVT.

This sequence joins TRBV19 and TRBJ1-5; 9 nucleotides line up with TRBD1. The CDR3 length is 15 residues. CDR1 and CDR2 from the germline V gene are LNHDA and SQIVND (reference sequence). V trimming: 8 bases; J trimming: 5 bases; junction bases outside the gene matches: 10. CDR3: CASLRDRDSYQPQHF. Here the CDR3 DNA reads TGTGCCAGTTTGAGGGACAGGGACTCTTATCAGCCCCAGCATTTT.

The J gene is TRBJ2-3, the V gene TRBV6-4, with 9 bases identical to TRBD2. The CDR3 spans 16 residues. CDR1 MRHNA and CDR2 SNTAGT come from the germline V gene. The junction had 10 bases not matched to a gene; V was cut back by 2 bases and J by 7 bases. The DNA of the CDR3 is TGTGCCAGCAGTGACGCGGCGGGGGGGCCGAACCATACGCAGTATTTT. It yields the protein CASSDAAGGPNHTQYF.

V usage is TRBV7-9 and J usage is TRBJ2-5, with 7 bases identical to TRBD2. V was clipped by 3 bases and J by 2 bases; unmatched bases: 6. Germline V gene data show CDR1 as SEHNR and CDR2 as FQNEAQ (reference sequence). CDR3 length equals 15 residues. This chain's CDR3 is CASSFVVGGQETQYF. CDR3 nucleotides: TGTGCCAGCAGCTTCGTTGTGGGGGGGCAAGAGACCCAGTACTTC.

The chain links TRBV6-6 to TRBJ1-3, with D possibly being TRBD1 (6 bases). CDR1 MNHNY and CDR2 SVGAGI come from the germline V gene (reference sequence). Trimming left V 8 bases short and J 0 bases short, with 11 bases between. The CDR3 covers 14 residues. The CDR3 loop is CASELQGSGNTIYF. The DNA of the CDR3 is TGTGCCAGCGAACTACAGGGCTCTGGAAACACCATATATTTT.

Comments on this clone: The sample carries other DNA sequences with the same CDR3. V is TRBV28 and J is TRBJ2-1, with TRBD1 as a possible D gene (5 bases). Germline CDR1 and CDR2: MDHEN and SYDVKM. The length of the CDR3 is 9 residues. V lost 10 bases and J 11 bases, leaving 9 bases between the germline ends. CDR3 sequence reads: CATGHQQFF. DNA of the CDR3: TGTGCCACCGGACACCAGCAGTTCTTC.

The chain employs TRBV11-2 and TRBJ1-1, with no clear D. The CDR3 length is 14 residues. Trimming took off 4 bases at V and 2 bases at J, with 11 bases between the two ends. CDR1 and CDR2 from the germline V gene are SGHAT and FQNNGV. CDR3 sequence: CASSYRVANTEAFF. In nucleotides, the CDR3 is TGTGCCAGCAGCTACCGGGTTGCAAACACTGAAGCTTTCTTT.

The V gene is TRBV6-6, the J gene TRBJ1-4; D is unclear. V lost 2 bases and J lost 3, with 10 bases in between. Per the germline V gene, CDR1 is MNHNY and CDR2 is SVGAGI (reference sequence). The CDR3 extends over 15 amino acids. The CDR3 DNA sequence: TGTGCCAGCAGTTACAGGGTGAGGGCTAATGAAAAACTGTTTTTT. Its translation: CASSYRVRANEKLFF.

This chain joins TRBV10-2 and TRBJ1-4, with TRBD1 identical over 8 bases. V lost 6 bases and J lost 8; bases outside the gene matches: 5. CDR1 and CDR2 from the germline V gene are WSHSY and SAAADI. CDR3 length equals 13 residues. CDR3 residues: CASRTGVEEKLFF. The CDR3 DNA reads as TGCGCCAGCAGGACAGGGGTAGAGGAAAAACTGTTTTTT.

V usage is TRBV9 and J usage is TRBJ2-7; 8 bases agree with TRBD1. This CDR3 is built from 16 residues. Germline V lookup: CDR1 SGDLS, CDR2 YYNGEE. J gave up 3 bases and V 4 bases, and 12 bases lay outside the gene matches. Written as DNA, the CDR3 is TGTGCCAGCAGCCTCGGAACAGGGGGAGGCAACTACGAGCAGTACTTC. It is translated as CASSLGTGGGNYEQYF.

As DNA, the CDR3 is TGTGCCATCCTCATATCGGGAGGCGGCACAGATACGCAGTATTTT. It is translated as CAILISGGGTDTQYF. This chain joins TRBV10-3 and TRBJ2-3, with TRBD2 identical over 7 bases. With V trimmed by 8 bases and J by 1 base, 9 bases remained unmatched. The CDR3 runs 15 residues. Germline V gene lookup returns CDR1 ENHRY and CDR2 SYGVKD.

The CDR3 protein is CASRGRTSGVGSYNEQFF. CDR3 DNA sequence: TGTGCCAGCAGGGGCCGGACTAGCGGGGTGGGCTCCTACAATGAGCAGTTCTTC. The rearrangement links TRBV27 to TRBJ2-1, with 12 bases that match TRBD2. J gave up 0 bases and V 6 bases, and 9 bases lay outside the gene matches. Germline CDR1 reads MNHEY; CDR2 reads SMNVEV (reference sequence). CDR3 length equals 18 residues.

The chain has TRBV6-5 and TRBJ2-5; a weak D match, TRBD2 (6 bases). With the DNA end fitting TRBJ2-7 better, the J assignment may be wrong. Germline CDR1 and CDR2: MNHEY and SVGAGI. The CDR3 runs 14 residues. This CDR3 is CASSRRTKAYEQYF. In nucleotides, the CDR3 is TGTGCCAGCAGTAGACGGACTAAAGCCTACGAGCAGTACTTC.

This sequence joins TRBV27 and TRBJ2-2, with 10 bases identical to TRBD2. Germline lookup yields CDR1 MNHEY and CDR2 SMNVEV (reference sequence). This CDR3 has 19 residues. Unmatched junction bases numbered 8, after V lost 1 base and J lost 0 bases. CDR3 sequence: CASSLYGPSGRTNTGELFF. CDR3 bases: TGTGCCAGCAGTTTATATGGGCCTAGCGGGAGAACGAACACCGGGGAGCTGTTTTTT.

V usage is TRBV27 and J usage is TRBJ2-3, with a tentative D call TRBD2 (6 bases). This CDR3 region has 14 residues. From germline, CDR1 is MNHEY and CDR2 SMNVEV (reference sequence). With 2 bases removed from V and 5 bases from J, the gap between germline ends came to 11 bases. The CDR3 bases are TGTGCCAGCAGTTTACGTTGGGGGGTAGATACGCAGTATTTT. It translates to CASSLRWGVDTQYF.

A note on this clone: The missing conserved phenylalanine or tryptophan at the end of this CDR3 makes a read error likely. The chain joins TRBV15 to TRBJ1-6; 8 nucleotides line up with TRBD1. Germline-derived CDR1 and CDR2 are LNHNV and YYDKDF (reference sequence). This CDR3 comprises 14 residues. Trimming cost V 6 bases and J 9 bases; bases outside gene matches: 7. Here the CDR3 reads CATRKTGEISPLHL. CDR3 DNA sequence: TGTGCCACCAGAAAGACAGGGGAGATTTCACCCCTCCACCTT.

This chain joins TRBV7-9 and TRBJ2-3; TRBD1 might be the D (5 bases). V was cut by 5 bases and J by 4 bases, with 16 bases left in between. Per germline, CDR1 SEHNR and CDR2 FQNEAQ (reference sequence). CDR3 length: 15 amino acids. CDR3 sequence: CASSGQGRASDTQYF. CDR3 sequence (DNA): TGTGCCAGCAGCGGCCAGGGTCGGGCATCAGATACGCAGTATTTT.

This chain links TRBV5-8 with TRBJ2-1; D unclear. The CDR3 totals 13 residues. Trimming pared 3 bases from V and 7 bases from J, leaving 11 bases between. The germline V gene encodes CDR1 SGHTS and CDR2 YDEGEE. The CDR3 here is CASSSFFSNEQFF. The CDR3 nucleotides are TGTGCCAGCAGCTCCTTTTTCTCGAATGAGCAGTTCTTC.